This T cell receptor beta chain appears in the sequencing data of a study of shared clonotypes between healthy human individuals. Regarding this clone: Additional DNA sequences in this sample encode the identical CDR3.

The authors ran the assay at deep level. A roughly 220 ng quantity of DNA, around 30,000 T cell genomes, went into the sorted-subset replicate PCRs. In the study's own analysis: From ImmunoSEQ came sequences covering only the junction and carrying no quality scores, so filtering differed. Measured with immunoSEQ multiplex PCR; TCRdb has only the in-frame clones, and not every one. V and J calls and clone size are copied from that table; D and trimming were computed from the DNA. The profile shows over 2 million clones, just under 95% of them singletons. CD45RO negativity and positive selection for CCR7 defined naive CD8 cells, a population that excluded terminally differentiated effector memory CD45RA+ cells. This TCR was recovered from a man aged 18 to 29 in good health. Sequencing was performed on naive CD8+ T cells sorted from blood.

The CDR3 coding sequence is TGTGCCAGCAGCTTAGCCGGGGGTGGGTACGAGCAGTACTTC. Its translation is CASSLAGGGYEQYF. This rearrangement joins TRBV7-2 to TRBJ2-7, with D tentatively TRBD2 (6 bases). Germline loops: CDR1 SGHTA, CDR2 FQGNSA. The CDR3 covers 14 residues. Trimming shortened V by 0 bases and J by 4 bases, and 10 bases separated the two germline ends.